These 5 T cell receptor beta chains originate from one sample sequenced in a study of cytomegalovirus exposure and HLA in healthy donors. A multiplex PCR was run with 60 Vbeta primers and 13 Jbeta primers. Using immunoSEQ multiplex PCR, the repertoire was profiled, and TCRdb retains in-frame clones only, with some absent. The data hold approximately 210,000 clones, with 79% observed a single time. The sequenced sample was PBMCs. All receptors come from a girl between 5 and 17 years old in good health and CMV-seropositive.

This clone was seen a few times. The CDR3 protein is CASSYGQATGELFF. CDR3 coding DNA: TGTGCCAGCAGTTACGGGCAGGCTACCGGGGAGCTGTTTTTT. V is TRBV6-5 and J is TRBJ2-2; D not certain. Germline V lookup: CDR1 MNHEY, CDR2 SVGAGI. Trimming took 2 bases from V and 5 from J, leaving 9 bases between them. The CDR3 covers 14 residues.

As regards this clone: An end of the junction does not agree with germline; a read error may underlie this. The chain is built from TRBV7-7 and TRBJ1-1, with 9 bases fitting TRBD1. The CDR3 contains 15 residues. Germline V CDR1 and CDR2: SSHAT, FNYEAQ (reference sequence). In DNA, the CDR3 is TGTGCCAGCAGCTTAGTAGGGGGACAGGGCCCGCGGGGAACCTTT. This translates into CASSLVGGQGPRGTF.

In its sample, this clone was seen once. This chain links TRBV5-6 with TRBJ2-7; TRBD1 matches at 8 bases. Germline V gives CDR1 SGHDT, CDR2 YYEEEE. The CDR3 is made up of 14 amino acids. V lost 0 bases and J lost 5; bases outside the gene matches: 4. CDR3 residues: CASSLVQGVNEQYF. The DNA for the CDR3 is TGTGCCAGCAGCTTGGTACAGGGGGTCAACGAGCAGTACTTC.

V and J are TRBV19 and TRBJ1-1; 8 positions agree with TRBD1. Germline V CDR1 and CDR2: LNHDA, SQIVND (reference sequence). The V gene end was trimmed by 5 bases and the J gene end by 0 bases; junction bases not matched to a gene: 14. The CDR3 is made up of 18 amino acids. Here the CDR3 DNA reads TGTGCCAGTAGTCCTCGACAGGGGTATACCCCAATGAACACTGAAGCTTTCTTT. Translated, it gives CASSPRQGYTPMNTEAFF.

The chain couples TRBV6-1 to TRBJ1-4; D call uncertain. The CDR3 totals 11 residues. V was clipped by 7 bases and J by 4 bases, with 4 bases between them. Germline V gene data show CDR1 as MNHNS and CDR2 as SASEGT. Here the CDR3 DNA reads TGTGCCAGCATGCGTAATGAAAAACTGTTTTTT. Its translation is CASMRNEKLFF.